Below are 21 T cell receptor beta chains sequenced from a single sample in a study of blood T cell repertoires in COVID-19. Sequencing used immunoSEQ multiplex PCR; TCRdb keeps in-frame clones, though not all of them. This sample has over 200,000 clones, with around 86% found just once. Sequenced: peripheral blood. These receptors were collected from a human donor in a cohort sampled during active COVID-19.

The V and J genes are TRBV7-2 and TRBJ2-1; weak D call: TRBD2 (5 bases). Germline V gives CDR1 SGHTA, CDR2 FQGNSA. The CDR3 sequence is 15 residues long. Trimming left V 5 bases short and J 0 bases short, with 11 bases between. The CDR3 nucleotides read TGTGCCAGCAGCCAGCGGCCAAGCTCCTACAATGAGCAGTTCTTC. Protein sequence: CASSQRPSSYNEQFF. The variable domain in full, with the rest retrieved from reference TRBV7-2 and TRBJ2-1, is GAGVSQSPSNKVTEKGKDVELRCDPISGHTALYWYRQSLGQGLEFLIYFQGNSAPDKSGLPSDRFSAERTGGSVSTLTIQRTQQEDSAVYLCASSQRPSSYNEQFFGPGTRLTVL.

V usage is TRBV19 and J usage is TRBJ1-5; TRBD1 matches 11 bases. J lost 3 bases, V lost 5 bases, and 9 bases had no gene match. The germline V gene has CDR1 LNHDA and CDR2 SQIVND (reference sequence). The CDR3 runs to 17 residues. Here the CDR3 reads CASSPRTGGNFNQPQHF. CDR3 bases: TGTGCCAGTAGTCCCCGGACAGGGGGCAACTTCAATCAGCCCCAGCATTTT.

This rearrangement joins TRBV6-5 to TRBJ1-1; 7 bases map to TRBD1. CDR1 is MNHEY and CDR2 is SVGAGI in the germline V gene. There are 15 residues in the CDR3. J gave up 0 bases and V 5 bases, and 6 bases lay outside the gene matches. The CDR3 spells CASSRTGYLNTEAFF. In nucleotides, the CDR3 is TGTGCCAGCAGTCGGACAGGTTATCTGAACACTGAAGCTTTCTTT.

This chain links TRBV5-1 with TRBJ1-5; D not certain. CDR3 length equals 14 residues. Per germline, CDR1 SGHRS and CDR2 YFSETQ. V lost 7 bases, J lost 5 bases, and 16 bases lay in between. This CDR3 reads CASCPDPGYQPQHF. The CDR3 coding sequence is TGCGCCAGCTGCCCAGACCCGGGATATCAGCCCCAGCATTTT.

CDR3 sequence reads: CATSDDTREQYF. CDR3 sequence (DNA): TGTGCCACCAGTGATGATACCAGAGAGCAGTACTTC. This chain links TRBV24-1 with TRBJ2-7; D is unresolved. Trimming stripped 3 bases from V and 7 bases from J, with 9 bases between. Germline V lookup: CDR1 KGHDR, CDR2 SFDVKD. The CDR3 contains 12 residues.

This clone was counted between two and nine times. The V and J genes are TRBV5-6 and TRBJ2-7; possibly TRBD1 for D (5 bases). CDR3 size: 13 residues. V was pared by 2 bases and J by 5 bases, with 11 bases between. Germline values: CDR1 SGHDT, CDR2 YYEEEE. The CDR3 sequence: CASSFRRVNEQYF. The CDR3, as DNA: TGTGCCAGCAGCTTTCGCAGGGTCAACGAGCAGTACTTC.

The gene calls are TRBV7-9 and TRBJ2-1; 10 bases map to TRBD2. Germline V lookup: CDR1 SEHNR, CDR2 FQNEAQ (reference sequence). The CDR3 totals 14 residues. The junction had 7 bases not matched to a gene; V was cut back by 6 bases and J by 8 bases. The CDR3 nucleotides read TGTGCCAGCAGTACAGCGGGAGGGCCGCATGAGCAGTTCTTC. This sequence encodes CASSTAGGPHEQFF.

V is TRBV7-8 and J is TRBJ2-7; weak D call: TRBD1 (5 bases). This CDR3 contains 13 residues. Germline V lookup: CDR1 SGHVS, CDR2 FQNEAQ. Trimming left V 6 bases short and J 2 bases short, with 11 bases between. CDR3 loop: CASRRQSPYEQYF. CDR3 coding DNA: TGTGCCAGCAGAAGACAGTCCCCCTACGAGCAGTACTTC.

V is TRBV7-6 and J is TRBJ1-1, with D unresolved. Trimming pared 2 bases from V and 0 bases from J, leaving 10 bases between. Germline loops: CDR1 SGHVS, CDR2 FNYEAQ. There are 15 residues in the CDR3. The CDR3 here is CASSLTPGMNTEAFF. The DNA of the CDR3 is TGTGCCAGCAGCTTAACTCCGGGGATGAACACTGAAGCTTTCTTT.

The CDR3, as DNA: TGTGCCAGCAGCTTAGATGGGTCAGGCCATGGCTACACCTTC. Its translation is CASSLDGSGHGYTF. The chain uses TRBV11-3 and TRBJ1-2; no clear D gene. V was cut by 0 bases and J by 6 bases, with 11 bases left in between. The germline gives CDR1 SGHNT, CDR2 YENEEA. The CDR3 is 14 amino acids.

The chain carries TRBV30 and TRBJ2-6, with 7 bases aligning to TRBD1. The V gene's germline CDR1 is GTSNPN and CDR2 SVGIG (reference sequence). The CDR3 is made up of 14 amino acids. After removal of 5 bases from V and 2 bases from J, the junction contained 3 bases not matched to a gene. The CDR3 sequence is CAWSTGAGANVLTF. CDR3 bases: TGTGCCTGGTCAACAGGGGCTGGGGCCAACGTCCTGACTTTC.

The rearrangement uses TRBV7-6 and TRBJ2-7; 9 nucleotides align to TRBD2. The CDR3 runs 21 residues. V gave up 3 bases and J gave up 7 bases; unmatched junction bases: 28. The germline V gene has CDR1 SGHVS and CDR2 FNYEAQ. The CDR3 spells CASSLKKLAGEYPLFGREQYF. CDR3 nucleotides: TGTGCCAGCAGCTTGAAGAAACTAGCGGGTGAATATCCCCTATTTGGTCGGGAGCAGTACTTC.

The chain combines TRBV9 with TRBJ2-7; no definite D call. Per the germline V gene, CDR1 is SGDLS and CDR2 is YYNGEE. This CDR3 contains 14 residues. V gave up 0 bases and J gave up 2 bases, with 9 bases separating them. CDR3 nucleotides: TGTGCCAGCAGCGTAGAGCCAGGTACCTACGAGCAGTACTTC. It codes for CASSVEPGTYEQYF.

Only one count was recorded for this clone. The chain combines TRBV4-1 with TRBJ2-7; possible D gene TRBD2, 5 bases. Germline assignment: CDR1 MGHRA and CDR2 YSYEKL. The germline V and J ends were trimmed by 1 base and 5 bases, with 12 bases remaining between them. The CDR3 contains 14 residues. This CDR3 is CASSQGPGSDEQYF. In DNA form, the CDR3 reads TGCGCCAGCAGCCAAGGGCCGGGGTCGGACGAGCAGTACTTC.

CDR3 region: CASSSLGRDTQYF. CDR3 in DNA: TGTGCCAGCAGTTCACTGGGGCGCGATACGCAGTATTTT. V usage is TRBV6-6 and J usage is TRBJ2-3; D might be TRBD1 (5 bases). This CDR3 region has 13 residues. CDR1 and CDR2 from the germline V gene are MNHNY and SVGAGI (reference sequence). Between the trimmed V and J ends, which lost 4 bases and 6 bases, there was a span of 11 bases.

The chain carries TRBV4-3 and TRBJ2-1; D is unresolved. V was shortened by 0 bases and J by 12 bases, with 6 bases between the two germline ends. This CDR3 is built from 11 residues. CDR1 is LGHNA and CDR2 is YSLEER in the germline V gene. CDR3: CASSQDPGQFF. CDR3 nucleotides: TGCGCCAGCAGCCAAGATCCGGGGCAGTTCTTC.

The chain employs TRBV10-3 and TRBJ2-2; 8 bases line up with TRBD2. This CDR3 comprises 16 residues. The V segment lost 5 bases and the J segment 7 bases; nucleotides outside the gene matches: 12. Per germline, CDR1 ENHRY and CDR2 SYGVKD. CDR3 loop: CAISLLGLGDVGELFF. The CDR3 bases are TGTGCCATCAGTTTGCTGGGACTAGGTGATGTCGGGGAGCTGTTTTTT.

This clone came up once. The rearrangement uses TRBV27 and TRBJ1-2, with 7 bases that match TRBD1. With 7 bases clipped from V and 4 bases from J, the junction kept 9 bases outside the gene matches. Germline V CDR1 and CDR2: MNHEY, SMNVEV (reference sequence). This CDR3 comprises 14 residues. As DNA, the CDR3 is TGTGCCAGCACCACCAGGGGGGTCGGCTATGGCTACACCTTC. It translates to CASTTRGVGYGYTF.

The V call is TRBV21-1, the J call TRBJ2-1; no DNA check was done on the table's D call, TRBD2. TRBV21-1 is described as a pseudogene. The CDR3 is 18 residues long. The chain's CDR3 is CASSKSPLAGSTINEQFF. The CDR3 bases are TGTGCCAGCAGCAAAAGCCCGCTAGCGGGAAGTACTATCAATGAGCAGTTCTTC.

This clone has only a few counts. The V gene is TRBV19, the J gene TRBJ1-2, with 9 positions matching TRBD1. The length of the CDR3 is 15 residues. Germline CDR1 LNHDA, CDR2 SQIVND (reference sequence). Unmatched junction bases numbered 7, after V lost 4 bases and J lost 4 bases. The CDR3, as DNA: TGTGCCAGTAGTAACCTGGACAGGGGCCTCTATGGCTACACCTTC. Translation gives CASSNLDRGLYGYTF.

This clone has more than one count but fewer than ten. The chain recombines TRBV10-3 with TRBJ1-5; 7 bases are a match to TRBD1. V shed 6 bases, J shed 3 bases, and the junction held 5 bases outside the gene matches. Germline V lookup: CDR1 ENHRY, CDR2 SYGVKD. The CDR3 runs to 14 residues. In DNA, the CDR3 is TGTGCCATCAGCCAGGGGGTAGCCAATCAGCCCCAGCATTTT. Translation: CAISQGVANQPQHF.